This T cell receptor (beta chain) derives from a study of blood T cell repertoires in COVID-19 (dated by TCRdb to about 2020). With respect to the entire study: Samples covering the acute and convalescent phases of COVID-19 were provided by collaborators in the United States, Italy and Spain. Samples came from the ongoing ImmuneRACE study (first 160 participants) plus 1,254 subjects from 6 global collaborators. The material from the prospective study consisted of cDNA or gDNA derived from T cells, B-cell-depleted T cells, or PBMCs. A freely available public database, intended as a resource for researchers studying the immune response to SARS-CoV-2, is where the repertoires were released. Subjects who had been exposed to COVID-19, were actively infected with it, or had recovered from it provided the deeply sampled blood TCRbeta repertoires that made up the dataset. Where HLA class I and class II types were available, the types were taken from metadata supplied by the sample provider, not from assay-based typing. Sample metadata almost always included a de-identified subject ID, COVID-19 status, age in years and sex. The study at large found these results: The quantity of clinical and demographic metadata differed by source and by participant and was supplied without curation.

V has 4 bases trimmed and J has 8 bases trimmed; junction bases matching no gene number 5. The CDR3, cysteine through phenylalanine, is 13 amino acids long. Kept here is only the CDR3 DNA, which spans 39 bases and is read in frame from base 1. As encoded in the germline V gene, CDR1 is SGHRS while CDR2 is YFSETQ. This clone was seen more than once but under ten times. Its antigen has not been determined. No much larger clone exists at a distance of one base, and base qualities are not known. Other nucleotide sequences in the sample specify the same CDR3. TCRbeta CDR3 regions were amplified from genomic DNA by means of the immunoSEQ Assay, a bias-controlled multiplex PCR. Under the source paper's analysis protocol: The number of nucleated cells in each sample was estimated from the amplification of reference gene primers within the assay. Sequence reads were collapsed and filtered to measure the absolute abundance of every unique TCRbeta CDR3 rearrangement. For each sample, productive Simpson clonality was calculated as the square root of Simpson's diversity index over productive rearrangements. TCRdb provides this immuneACCESS table in a form limited to in-frame rearrangements. Some clones are lacking; in checked studies, under half of them reflect an unresolved V gene, and why the rest are absent is not known. D and trimming were read from the DNA, whereas the V and J calls and clone size are those reported in that table. This sample has about 350,000 clones in its table, and approximately 89% of those were observed once. The ten largest clones add up to less than 5% of the sample.

In Seattle, one collaborating source enrolled patients while the infection was active and tracked those patients longitudinally over the course of disease. Each collaborating institution followed its own protocols to collect whole blood in K2EDTA tubes. Collaborator samples were shipped for TCRbeta analysis as frozen whole blood, isolated PBMCs, or DNA extracted from either sample type. The material sequenced was peripheral blood. The sequence came from a woman aged 60-70 years with COVID-19, enrolled during active disease. Rearrangement joined TRBV5-1 to TRBJ2-1; 8 junctional bases match TRBD1. The DNA sequence follows: TGCGCCAGCAGCCTGGACAGGGATGATGAGCAGTTCTTC. This encodes CASSLDRDDEQFF. With the rest looked up from the reference TRBV5-1 and TRBJ2-1 genes rather than sequenced, the full variable domain is KAGVTQTPRYLIKTRGQQVTLSCSPISGHRSVSWYQQTPGQGLQFLFEYFSETQRNKGNFPGRFSGRQFSNSRSEMNVSTLELGDSALYLCASSLDRDDEQFFGPGTRLTVL.